What follows describes a single T cell receptor (beta chain). Methods used by the authors: Reference gene primer amplification in the assay estimated nucleated cell counts. Using immunoSEQ multiplex PCR, the repertoire was profiled, and TCRdb retains in-frame clones only, with some absent. The DNA was the basis for D and trimming; V, J and clone size are from that table. The sample shows approximately 250,000 clones, approximately 87% of them seen only once. This record belongs to a study of blood T cell repertoires in COVID-19. The wider study: There were acute and convalescent COVID-19 samples, and they came from the United States, Italy and Spain. PBMCs, B-cell-depleted T cells, or T cells were the source of the cDNA or gDNA that made up the material.

The V and J ends lost 0 bases and 8 bases respectively, with 11 bases between them. The CDR3 has 15 amino acids. Germline V CDR1 and CDR2: MNHEY, SVGAGI. The sequence was obtained from a man in his fifties or sixties who had recovered from COVID-19. Sequencing input: peripheral blood. V usage is TRBV6-5 and J usage is TRBJ1-6; perhaps TRBD1 as D (6 bases). CDR3 sequence: CASSYSQGRYSPLHF. The CDR3 DNA sequence: TGTGCCAGCAGTTACTCGCAGGGGAGATATTCACCCCTCCACTTT.